This T cell receptor (beta chain) was profiled in a study of Tregs in tolerant kidney transplant recipients. Whole-study results and caveats: Findings come from small patient numbers and require larger validation.

The CDR3 is 13 amino acids. V lost 5 bases and J lost 2, with 10 bases in between. CDR1 is LNHDA and CDR2 is SQIVND in the germline V gene (reference sequence). Note on this clone: Its target is unknown.

Assay: immunoSEQ multiplex PCR; the TCRdb copy retains only in-frame clones and omits some. The sample has about 240,000 clones; more than 65% are singletons. The sequence was collected from a human donor in good health. The V gene is TRBV19, the J gene TRBJ2-7; D perhaps matches TRBD2 (5 bases). Material: CD4+ T cells from blood. The CDR3 region has the DNA TGTGCCAGTAGTCGGGGAGAGCCCTACGAGCAGTACTTC. It is translated as CASSRGEPYEQYF.